Listed here are 11 T cell receptor beta chains from one sample, sequenced in a study of shared clonotypes between healthy human individuals (dated by TCRdb to the early 2020s). The method was the immunoSEQ multiplex PCR assay. TCRdb provides this immuneACCESS table in a form limited to in-frame rearrangements. Some clones are lacking; in checked studies, under half of them reflect an unresolved V gene, and why the rest are absent is not known. The sample has hundreds of thousands of clones on record, 85% to 95% of them singletons. The ten most abundant clones make up 0.11% of the sample. CD8 naive samples consisted of CD45RO-negative cells that were positively selected for CCR7, yielding a CD45RA+CCR7+ population without TemRA cells. Material for sequencing was naive CD8+ T cells sorted from blood. This sample's cell subset or site label indicates: CD45RA+CCR7+. These receptors were obtained from a woman under 40 in good health.

The rearrangement uses TRBV7-2 and TRBJ2-7; TRBD2 aligns across 8 bases. With 2 bases clipped from V and 3 bases from J, the junction kept 9 bases outside the gene matches. The germline V gene has CDR1 SGHTA and CDR2 FQGNSA. This CDR3 spans 16 amino acids. CDR3 in DNA: TGTGCCAGCAGCTTACCAGCGGGAGTTTTGCACTACGAGCAGTACTTC. Protein product: CASSLPAGVLHYEQYF.

This clone was counted once. This chain joins TRBV27 and TRBJ2-7; 10 positions match TRBD1. V lost 4 bases and J lost 4; bases outside the gene matches: 4. The V gene's germline CDR1 is MNHEY and CDR2 SMNVEV (reference sequence). The CDR3 is made up of 14 amino acids. CDR3 amino acids: CASSSGQGFYEQYF. In DNA, the CDR3 is TGTGCCAGCAGTTCGGGACAGGGGTTTTACGAGCAGTACTTC.

This rearrangement joins TRBV28 to TRBJ2-3, with a tentative D call TRBD2 (5 bases). The CDR3 loop spans 15 amino acids. The germline V gene has CDR1 MDHEN and CDR2 SYDVKM. Trimming pared 3 bases from V and 4 bases from J, leaving 14 bases between. This CDR3 is CASSFSEPRADTQYF. As DNA, the CDR3 is TGTGCCAGCAGTTTTAGCGAACCTAGGGCAGATACGCAGTATTTT.

V usage is TRBV28 and J usage is TRBJ2-5; 7 bases agree with TRBD1. The assigned J gene may be wrong: the sequence end matches TRBJ2-7 better. Germline V lookup: CDR1 MDHEN, CDR2 SYDVKM. There are 14 residues in the CDR3. The CDR3 loop reads CASSTTGTSYEQYF. CDR3 nucleotides: TGTGCCAGCAGTACGACAGGGACCTCCTACGAGCAGTACTTC.

V gene TRBV4-2 combines with J gene TRBJ1-1; no clear D gene. Germline CDR1 and CDR2: LGHNA and YNFKEQ. Trimming shortened V by 5 bases and J by 6 bases, and 13 bases separated the two germline ends. The CDR3 sequence is 13 residues long. In nucleotides, the CDR3 is TGTGCCAGCAGCTCGGAAGGGTCGGCTGAAGCTTTCTTT. Its translation is CASSSEGSAEAFF.

The V and J genes are TRBV6-1 and TRBJ2-7; D gene ambiguous. The CDR3 spans 17 residues. The germline V gene has CDR1 MNHNS and CDR2 SASEGT. V was shortened by 0 bases and J by 3 bases, with 18 bases between the two germline ends. CDR3 DNA: TGTGCCAGCAGTGAAGCGGGGATCCCCTCGGGCAACTACGAGCAGTACTTC. This translates into CASSEAGIPSGNYEQYF.

The gene calls are TRBV19 and TRBJ2-7; a weak D match, TRBD2 (5 bases). The V gene's germline CDR1 is LNHDA and CDR2 SQIVND (reference sequence). CDR3 length: 14 residues. V gave up 5 bases and J gave up 6 bases, with 17 bases separating them. This CDR3 reads CASSSGLDAGEQYF. The CDR3 coding sequence is TGTGCCAGTAGTTCCGGACTTGACGCGGGCGAGCAGTACTTC.

The V gene is TRBV19, the J gene TRBJ2-1; D not certain. V lost 1 base, J lost 3 bases, and 10 bases lay in between. Per the germline V gene, CDR1 is LNHDA and CDR2 is SQIVND (reference sequence). The CDR3 covers 15 residues. The chain's CDR3 is CASSIVAVSYNEQFF. CDR3 in DNA: TGTGCCAGTAGTATAGTGGCGGTGAGCTACAATGAGCAGTTCTTC.

V usage is TRBV6-1 and J usage is TRBJ1-1, with D unresolved. V was shortened by 5 bases and J by 0 bases, with 13 bases between the two germline ends. The CDR3 has 15 amino acids. From germline, CDR1 is MNHNS and CDR2 SASEGT. The chain's CDR3 is CASSPWTVMNTEAFF. In DNA, the CDR3 is TGTGCCAGCAGTCCCTGGACGGTGATGAACACTGAAGCTTTCTTT.

The chain carries TRBV28 and TRBJ2-7; D unclear. Trimming shortened V by 6 bases and J by 6 bases, and 15 bases separated the two germline ends. Per the germline V gene, CDR1 is MDHEN and CDR2 is SYDVKM. CDR3 length: 13 residues. The chain's CDR3 is CASRSPPPGEQYF. The CDR3 DNA follows: TGTGCCAGCAGGTCTCCTCCCCCGGGCGAGCAGTACTTC.

In regard to this clone: In the same sample, other DNA sequences code for this CDR3. The chain uses TRBV28 and TRBJ2-7; D ambiguous. V lost 3 bases and J lost 2, with 5 bases in between. This CDR3 is built from 12 residues. Per germline, CDR1 MDHEN and CDR2 SYDVKM. CDR3 sequence: CASSLRTYEQYF. The CDR3 nucleotides read TGTGCCAGCAGTTTGCGGACCTACGAGCAGTACTTC.